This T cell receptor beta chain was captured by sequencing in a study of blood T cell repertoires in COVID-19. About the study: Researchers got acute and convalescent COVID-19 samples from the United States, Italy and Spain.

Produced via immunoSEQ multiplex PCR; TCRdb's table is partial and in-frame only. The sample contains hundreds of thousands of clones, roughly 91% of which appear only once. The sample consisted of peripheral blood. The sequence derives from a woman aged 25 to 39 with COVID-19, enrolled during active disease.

The CDR3 is CASSFPSTDTQYF. The CDR3 nucleotides are TGTGCCAGCAGTTTCCCTAGCACAGATACGCAGTATTTT. This rearrangement joins TRBV27 to TRBJ2-3; the D is unclear. CDR1 is MNHEY, CDR2 SMNVEV, per germline (reference sequence). V dropped 3 bases and J dropped 0 bases, with 4 bases sitting between them. The CDR3 is 13 amino acids.